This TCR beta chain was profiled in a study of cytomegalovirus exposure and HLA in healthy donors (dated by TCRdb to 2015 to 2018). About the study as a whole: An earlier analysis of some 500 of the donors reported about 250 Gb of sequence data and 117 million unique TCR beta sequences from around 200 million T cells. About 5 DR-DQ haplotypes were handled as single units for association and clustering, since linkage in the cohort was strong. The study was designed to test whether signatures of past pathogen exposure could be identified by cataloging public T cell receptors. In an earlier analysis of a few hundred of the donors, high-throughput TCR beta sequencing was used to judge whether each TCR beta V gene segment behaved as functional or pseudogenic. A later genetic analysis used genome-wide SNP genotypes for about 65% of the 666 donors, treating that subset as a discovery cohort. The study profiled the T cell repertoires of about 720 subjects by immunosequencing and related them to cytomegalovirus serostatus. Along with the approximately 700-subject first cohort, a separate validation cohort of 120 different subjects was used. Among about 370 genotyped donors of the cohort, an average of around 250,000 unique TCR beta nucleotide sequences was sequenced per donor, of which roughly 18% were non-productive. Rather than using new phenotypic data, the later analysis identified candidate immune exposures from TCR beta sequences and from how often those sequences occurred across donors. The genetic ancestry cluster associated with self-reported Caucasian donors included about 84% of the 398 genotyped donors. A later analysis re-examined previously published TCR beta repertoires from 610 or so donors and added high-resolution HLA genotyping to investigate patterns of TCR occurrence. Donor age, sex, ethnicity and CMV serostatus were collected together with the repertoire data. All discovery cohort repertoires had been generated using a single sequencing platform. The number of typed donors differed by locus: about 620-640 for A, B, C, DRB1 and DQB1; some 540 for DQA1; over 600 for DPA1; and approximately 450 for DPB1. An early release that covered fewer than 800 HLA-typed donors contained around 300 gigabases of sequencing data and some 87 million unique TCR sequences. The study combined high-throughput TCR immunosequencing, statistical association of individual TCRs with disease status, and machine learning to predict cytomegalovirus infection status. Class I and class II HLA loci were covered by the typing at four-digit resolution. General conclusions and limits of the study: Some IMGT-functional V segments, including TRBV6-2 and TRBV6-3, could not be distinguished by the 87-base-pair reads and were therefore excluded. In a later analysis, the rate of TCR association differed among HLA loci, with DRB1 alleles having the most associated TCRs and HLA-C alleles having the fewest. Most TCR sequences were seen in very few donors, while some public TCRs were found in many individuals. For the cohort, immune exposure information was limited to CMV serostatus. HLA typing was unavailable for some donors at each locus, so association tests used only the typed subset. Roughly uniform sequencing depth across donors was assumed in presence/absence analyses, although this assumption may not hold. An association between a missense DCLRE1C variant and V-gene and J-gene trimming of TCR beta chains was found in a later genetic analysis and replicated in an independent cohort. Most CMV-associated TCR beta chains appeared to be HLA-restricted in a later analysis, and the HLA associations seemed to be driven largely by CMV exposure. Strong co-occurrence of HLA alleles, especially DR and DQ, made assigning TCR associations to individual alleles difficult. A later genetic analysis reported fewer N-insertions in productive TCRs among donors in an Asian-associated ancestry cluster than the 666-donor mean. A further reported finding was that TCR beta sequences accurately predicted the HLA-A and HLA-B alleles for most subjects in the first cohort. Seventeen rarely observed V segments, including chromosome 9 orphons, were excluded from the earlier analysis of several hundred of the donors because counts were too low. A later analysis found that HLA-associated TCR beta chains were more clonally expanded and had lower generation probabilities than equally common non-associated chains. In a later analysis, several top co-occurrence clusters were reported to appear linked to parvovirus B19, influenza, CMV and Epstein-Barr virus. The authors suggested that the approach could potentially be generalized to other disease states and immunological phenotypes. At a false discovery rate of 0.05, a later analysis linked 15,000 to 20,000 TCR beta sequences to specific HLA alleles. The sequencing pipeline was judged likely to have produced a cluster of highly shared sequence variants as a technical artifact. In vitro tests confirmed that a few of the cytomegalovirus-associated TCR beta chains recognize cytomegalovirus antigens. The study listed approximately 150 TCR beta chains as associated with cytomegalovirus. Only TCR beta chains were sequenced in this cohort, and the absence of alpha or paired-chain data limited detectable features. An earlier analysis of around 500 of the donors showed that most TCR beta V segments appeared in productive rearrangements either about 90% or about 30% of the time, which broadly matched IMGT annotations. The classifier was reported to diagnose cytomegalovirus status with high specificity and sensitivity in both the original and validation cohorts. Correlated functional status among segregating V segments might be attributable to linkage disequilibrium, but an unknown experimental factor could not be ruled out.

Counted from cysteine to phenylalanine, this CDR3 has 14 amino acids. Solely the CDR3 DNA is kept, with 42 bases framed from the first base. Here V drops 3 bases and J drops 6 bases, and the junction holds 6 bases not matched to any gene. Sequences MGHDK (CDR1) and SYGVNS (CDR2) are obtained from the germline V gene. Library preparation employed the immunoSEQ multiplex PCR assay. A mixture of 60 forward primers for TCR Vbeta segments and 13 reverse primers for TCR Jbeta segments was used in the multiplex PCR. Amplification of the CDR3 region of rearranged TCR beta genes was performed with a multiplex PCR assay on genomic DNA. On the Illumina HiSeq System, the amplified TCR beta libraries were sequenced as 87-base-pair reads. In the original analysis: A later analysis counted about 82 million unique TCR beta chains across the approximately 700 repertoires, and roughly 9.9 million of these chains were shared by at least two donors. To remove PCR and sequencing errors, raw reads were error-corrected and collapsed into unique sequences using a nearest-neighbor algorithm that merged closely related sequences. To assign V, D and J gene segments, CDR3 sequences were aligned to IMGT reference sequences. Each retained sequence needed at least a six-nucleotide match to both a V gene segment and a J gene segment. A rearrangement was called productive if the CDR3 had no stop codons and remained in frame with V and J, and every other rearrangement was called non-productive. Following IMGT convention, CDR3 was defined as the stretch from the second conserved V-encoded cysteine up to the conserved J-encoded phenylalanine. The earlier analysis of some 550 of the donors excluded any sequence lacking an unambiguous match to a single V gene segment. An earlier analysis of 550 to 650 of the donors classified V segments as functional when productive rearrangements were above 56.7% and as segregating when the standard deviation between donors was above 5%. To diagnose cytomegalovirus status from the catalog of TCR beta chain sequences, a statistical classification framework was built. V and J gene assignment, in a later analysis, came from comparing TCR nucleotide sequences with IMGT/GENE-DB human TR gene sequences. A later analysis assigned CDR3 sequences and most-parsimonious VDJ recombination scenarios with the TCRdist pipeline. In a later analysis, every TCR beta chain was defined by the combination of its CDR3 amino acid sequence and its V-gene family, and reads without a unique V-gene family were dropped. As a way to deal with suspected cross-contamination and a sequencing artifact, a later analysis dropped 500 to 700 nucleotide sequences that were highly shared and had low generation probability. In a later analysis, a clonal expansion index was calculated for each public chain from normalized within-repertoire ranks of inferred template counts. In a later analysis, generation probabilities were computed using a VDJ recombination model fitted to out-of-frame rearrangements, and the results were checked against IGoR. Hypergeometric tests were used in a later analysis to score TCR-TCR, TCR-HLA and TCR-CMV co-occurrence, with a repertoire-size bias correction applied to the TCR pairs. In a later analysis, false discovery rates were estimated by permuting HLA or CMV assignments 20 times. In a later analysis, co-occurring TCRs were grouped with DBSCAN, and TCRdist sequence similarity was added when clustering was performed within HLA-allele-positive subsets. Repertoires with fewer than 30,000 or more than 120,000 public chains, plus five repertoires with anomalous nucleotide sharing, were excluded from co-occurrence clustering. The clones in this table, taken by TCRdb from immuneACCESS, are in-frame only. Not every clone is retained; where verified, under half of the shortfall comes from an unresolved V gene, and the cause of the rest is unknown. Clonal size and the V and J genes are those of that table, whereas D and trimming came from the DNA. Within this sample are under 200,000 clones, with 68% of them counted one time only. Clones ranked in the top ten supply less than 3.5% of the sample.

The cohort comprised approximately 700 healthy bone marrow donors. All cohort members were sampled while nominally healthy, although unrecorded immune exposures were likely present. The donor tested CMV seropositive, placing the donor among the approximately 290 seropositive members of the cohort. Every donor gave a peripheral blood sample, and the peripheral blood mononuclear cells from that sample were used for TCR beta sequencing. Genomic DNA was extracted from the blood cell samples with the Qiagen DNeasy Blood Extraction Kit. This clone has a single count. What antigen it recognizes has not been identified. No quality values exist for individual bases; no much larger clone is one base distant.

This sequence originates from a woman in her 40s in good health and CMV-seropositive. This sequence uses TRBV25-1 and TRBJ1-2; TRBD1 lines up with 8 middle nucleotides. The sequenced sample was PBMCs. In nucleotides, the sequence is TGTGCCAGCAGTGAGGACAGGGTTAGGCATGGCTACACCTTC. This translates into CASSEDRVRHGYTF.